Shown below are 18 T cell receptor beta chains from a single sample sequenced in a study of shared clonotypes between healthy human individuals (dated by TCRdb to 2018 to 2021). The library was built by means of the immunoSEQ multiplex PCR assay. TCRdb mirrors the immuneACCESS table, restricted to in-frame sequences. Some clones are absent from its copies; in checked studies, under half trace to an unresolved V gene, and the reason for the others is unknown. The sample has about 2.1 million clones on record, over 85% of them singletons. The top ten clones comprise about 1.7% of the sample. For the CD8 naive samples, CD45RO-negative cells were positively selected for CCR7, yielding a CD45RA+CCR7+ population from which TemRA cells were excluded. What was sequenced was naive CD8+ T cells from PBMCs. In light of the paper, this sample's cell subset or site label describes: CD45RA+CCR7+. The receptors originated from a man aged 18-30 years in good health. Some clones in this sample may be carry-over from other donors' samples.

This chain connects TRBV7-8 to TRBJ1-3, with a tentative D call TRBD1 (6 bases). The germline V gene has CDR1 SGHVS and CDR2 FQNEAQ. Deletions cut 8 bases from V and 0 bases from J, with 8 bases between. This CDR3 has 13 amino acids. The CDR3 DNA sequence: TGTGCCAGCGCGACAGGCTCTGGAAACACCATATATTTT. It codes for CASATGSGNTIYF. The entire variable domain, with the rest obtained from reference TRBV7-8 and TRBJ1-3, is as follows: GAGVSQSPRYKVAKRGQDVALRCDPISGHVSLFWYQQALGQGPEFLTYFQNEAQLDKSGLPSDRFFAERPEGSVSTLKIQRTQQEDSAVYLCASATGSGNTIYFGEGSWLTVV.

The rearrangement links TRBV15 to TRBJ1-3, with unresolved D. CDR3 length: 14 residues. The V and J ends lost 7 bases and 0 bases respectively, with 10 bases between them. Germline CDR1 is LNHNV and CDR2 is YYDKDF (reference sequence). The CDR3 protein is CATKPGISGNTIYF. Here the CDR3 DNA reads TGTGCCACCAAACCAGGAATCTCTGGAAACACCATATATTTT.

The genes are TRBV7-8 and TRBJ1-1, with TRBD1 identical over 10 bases. Germline CDR1 is SGHVS and CDR2 is FQNEAQ. CDR3 length equals 13 residues. V trimming: 6 bases; J trimming: 10 bases; junction bases outside the gene matches: 8. Here the CDR3 reads CASRDDRGRVAFF. Here the CDR3 DNA reads TGTGCCAGCAGAGACGACAGGGGGCGGGTAGCTTTCTTT.

The chain recombines TRBV19 with TRBJ1-1; D gene uncertain. The CDR3 has 13 amino acids. Germline V gives CDR1 LNHDA, CDR2 SQIVND (reference sequence). The V end was cut by 3 bases, the J end by 5 bases, with 10 bases between. CDR3 sequence reads: CASSIGLVTEAFF. CDR3 in DNA: TGTGCCAGTAGTATTGGGCTAGTGACTGAAGCTTTCTTT.

The genes are TRBV29-1 and TRBJ2-2; 9 bases agree with TRBD1. V was clipped by 3 bases and J by 6 bases; unmatched bases: 8. Per the germline V gene, CDR1 is SQVTM and CDR2 is ANQGSEA. CDR3 length: 15 amino acids. CDR3: CSVDLQGAAAGELFF. DNA for the CDR3: TGCAGCGTTGACCTACAGGGGGCGGCCGCCGGGGAGCTGTTTTTT.

V and J are TRBV7-9 and TRBJ2-7; TRBD1 matches 7 bases. The trim removed 4 bases at V and 6 bases at J, leaving 12 bases unmatched. CDR3 length: 15 amino acids. Germline CDR1 is SEHNR and CDR2 is FQNEAQ (reference sequence). CDR3: CASSSNRDRVGEQYF. CDR3 bases: TGTGCCAGCAGCTCAAACCGCGACAGGGTGGGCGAGCAGTACTTC.

CDR3 nucleotides: TGTGCCACCAGCGCAGAGGATGGGTACCAAGAGACCCAGTACTTC. Protein sequence: CATSAEDGYQETQYF. The J gene is TRBJ2-5, the V gene TRBV15; unclear D gene. This CDR3 region has 15 residues. V was clipped by 5 bases and J by 0 bases, with 13 bases between them. CDR1 is LNHNV and CDR2 is YYDKDF in the germline V gene (reference sequence).

The chain employs TRBV5-8 and TRBJ1-5; D is unresolved. CDR1 SGHTS and CDR2 YDEGEE come from the germline V gene. Trimming stripped 1 base from V and 3 bases from J, with 5 bases between. The CDR3 extends over 13 amino acids. The CDR3 here is CASSLLPNQPQHF. DNA for the CDR3: TGTGCCAGCAGCTTGTTGCCCAATCAGCCCCAGCATTTT.

The chain links TRBV29-1 to TRBJ1-2; 10 bases map to TRBD1. There are 13 residues in the CDR3. The germline V gene has CDR1 SQVTM and CDR2 ANQGSEA. V gave up 8 bases and J gave up 6 bases; unmatched junction bases: 9. The CDR3 here is CSINRDRGNGYTF. The CDR3 region has the DNA TGCAGCATAAACCGGGACAGGGGAAATGGCTACACCTTC.

Notes on this clone: Additional DNA sequences in this sample encode the identical CDR3. V and J are TRBV5-1 and TRBJ2-7, with TRBD1 identical over 8 bases. There are 14 residues in the CDR3. Germline loops: CDR1 SGHRS, CDR2 YFSETQ. The J segment lost 3 bases and the V segment lost 3 bases, leaving 5 bases of the junction unmatched. The CDR3 is CASSSGTGGYEQYF. DNA of the CDR3: TGCGCCAGCAGCTCCGGGACAGGCGGCTACGAGCAGTACTTC.

The V and J genes are TRBV2 and TRBJ2-2, with TRBD1 as a possible D gene (7 bases). The CDR3 loop spans 13 amino acids. V shed 10 bases and J shed 0 bases, with 9 bases lying between them. Germline-derived CDR1 and CDR2 are SNHLY and FYNNEI. DNA of the CDR3: TGTGCCACCAGGGGGGCGAACACCGGGGAGCTGTTTTTT. Translated, it gives CATRGANTGELFF.

The chain has TRBV7-9 and TRBJ1-3; TRBD1 agrees at 7 bases. CDR1 is SEHNR and CDR2 is FQNEAQ in the germline V gene (reference sequence). The V segment lost 1 base and the J segment 4 bases; nucleotides outside the gene matches: 10. This CDR3 comprises 17 residues. CDR3 sequence reads: CASSLGPTGLSGNTIYF. CDR3 DNA sequence: TGTGCCAGCAGCTTAGGTCCGACAGGGCTCTCCGGAAACACCATATATTTT. Full variable domain (rest looked up from reference TRBV7-9 and TRBJ1-3): DTGVSQNPRHKITKRGQNVTFRCDPISEHNRLYWYRQTLGQGPEFLTYFQNEAQLEKSRLLSDRFSAERPKGSFSTLEIQRTEQGDSAMYLCASSLGPTGLSGNTIYFGEGSWLTVV.

This clone has a handful of counts. The chain couples TRBV19 to TRBJ2-1; 8 positions match TRBD2. The CDR3 covers 15 residues. V lost 5 bases to trimming and J lost 6 bases; unmatched junction nucleotides: 9. The V gene's germline CDR1 is LNHDA and CDR2 SQIVND (reference sequence). CDR3 sequence (DNA): TGTGCCAGTAGTCTGGGACTAGTAGAGGTCAATGAGCAGTTCTTC. Its translation is CASSLGLVEVNEQFF.

J is TRBJ2-2 and V is TRBV29-1; D gene uncertain. The CDR3 has 10 amino acids. V lost 4 bases, J lost 8 bases, and 5 bases lay in between. Germline assignment: CDR1 SQVTM and CDR2 ANQGSEA. The CDR3 bases are TGCAGCGTTGCTGGGGGGGAGCTGTTTTTT. Protein sequence: CSVAGGELFF.

The rearrangement joins TRBV7-3 to TRBJ2-5, with TRBD1 as a possible D gene (6 bases). Germline CDR1 is SGHTA and CDR2 is FQGTGA. V lost 4 bases and J lost 11, with 23 bases in between. CDR3 length equals 15 residues. The CDR3 DNA follows: TGTGCCAGCAGCTCCCGCATAGGGGGAAGCCCCCCGCAGTACTTC. It translates to CASSSRIGGSPPQYF.

The chain links TRBV28 to TRBJ1-1; TRBD1 might be the D (5 bases). CDR1 is MDHEN and CDR2 is SYDVKM in the germline V gene. This CDR3 is built from 15 residues. V lost 3 bases to trimming and J lost 1 base, with 12 bases between them. This CDR3 is CASSFRGNGNTEAFF. CDR3 bases: TGTGCCAGCAGTTTTAGGGGAAACGGGAACACTGAAGCTTTCTTT. The full variable domain, with the rest looked up from reference TRBV28 and TRBJ1-1, is DVKVTQSSRYLVKRTGEKVFLECVQDMDHENMFWYRQDPGLGLRLIYFSYDVKMKEKGDIPEGYSVSREKKERFSLILESASTNQTSMYLCASSFRGNGNTEAFFGQGTRLTVV.

This clone occurred once. The rearrangement uses TRBV7-9 and TRBJ2-1, with 10 nucleotides matching TRBD1. Germline lookup yields CDR1 SEHNR and CDR2 FQNEAQ (reference sequence). Losses at the gene ends were 6 bases for V and 4 bases for J; bases not matched to a gene: 6. The CDR3 has 15 amino acids. This CDR3 reads CASRLGQGTYNEQFF. The CDR3 bases are TGTGCCAGCAGACTGGGACAGGGGACGTACAATGAGCAGTTCTTC.

This chain uses TRBV7-6 with TRBJ2-7; 8 bases are shared with TRBD1. CDR1 and CDR2 from the germline V gene are SGHVS and FNYEAQ. V was clipped by 5 bases and J by 4 bases; unmatched bases: 10. The CDR3 is 15 residues long. This chain's CDR3 is CASSQSSGGFYEQYF. CDR3 in DNA: TGTGCCAGCAGCCAGAGCTCAGGGGGCTTTTACGAGCAGTACTTC.